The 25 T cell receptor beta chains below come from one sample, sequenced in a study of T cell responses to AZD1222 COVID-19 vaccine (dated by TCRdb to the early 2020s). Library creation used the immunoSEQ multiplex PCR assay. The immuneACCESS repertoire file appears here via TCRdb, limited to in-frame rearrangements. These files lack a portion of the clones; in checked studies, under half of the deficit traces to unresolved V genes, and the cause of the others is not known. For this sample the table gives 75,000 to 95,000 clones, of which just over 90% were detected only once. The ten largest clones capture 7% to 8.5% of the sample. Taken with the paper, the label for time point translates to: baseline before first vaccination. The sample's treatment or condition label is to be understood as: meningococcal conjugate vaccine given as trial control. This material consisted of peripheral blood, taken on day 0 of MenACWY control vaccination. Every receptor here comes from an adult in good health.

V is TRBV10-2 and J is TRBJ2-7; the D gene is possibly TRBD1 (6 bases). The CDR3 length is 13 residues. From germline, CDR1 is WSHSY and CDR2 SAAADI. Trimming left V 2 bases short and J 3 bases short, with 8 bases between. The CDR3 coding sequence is TGCGCCAGCAGTGAGGGGGGCAGCTACGAGCAGTACTTC. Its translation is CASSEGGSYEQYF.

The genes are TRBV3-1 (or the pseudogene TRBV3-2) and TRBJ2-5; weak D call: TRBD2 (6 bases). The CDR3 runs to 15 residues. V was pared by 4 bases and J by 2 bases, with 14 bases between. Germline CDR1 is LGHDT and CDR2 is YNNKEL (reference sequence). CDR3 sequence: CASSPPIAEQETQYF. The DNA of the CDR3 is TGTGCCAGCAGCCCCCCGATAGCGGAACAAGAGACCCAGTACTTC.

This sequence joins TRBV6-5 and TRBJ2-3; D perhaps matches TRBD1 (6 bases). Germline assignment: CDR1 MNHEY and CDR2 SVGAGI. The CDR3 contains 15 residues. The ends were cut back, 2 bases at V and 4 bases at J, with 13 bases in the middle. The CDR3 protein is CASSYMGAQPDTQYF. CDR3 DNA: TGTGCCAGCAGTTACATGGGGGCGCAGCCAGATACGCAGTATTTT.

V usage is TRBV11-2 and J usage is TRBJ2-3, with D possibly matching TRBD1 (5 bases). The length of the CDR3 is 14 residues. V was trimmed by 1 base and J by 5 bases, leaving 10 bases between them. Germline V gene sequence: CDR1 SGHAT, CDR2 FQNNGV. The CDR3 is CASSLVGRGDTQYF. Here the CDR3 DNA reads TGTGCCAGCAGCTTAGTTGGAAGGGGAGATACGCAGTATTTT. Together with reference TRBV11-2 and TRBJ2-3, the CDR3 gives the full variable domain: EAGVAQSPRYKIIEKRQSVAFWCNPISGHATLYWYQQILGQGPKLLIQFQNNGVVDDSQLPKDRFSAERLKGVDSTLKIQPAKLEDSAVYLCASSLVGRGDTQYFGPGTRLTVL.

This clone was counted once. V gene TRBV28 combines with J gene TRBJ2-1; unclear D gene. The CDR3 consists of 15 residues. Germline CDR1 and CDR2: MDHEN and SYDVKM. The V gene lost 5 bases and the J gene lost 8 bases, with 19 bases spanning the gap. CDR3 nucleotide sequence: TGTGCCAGCAGTCCTGAGACGGCCCGGGCCCATGAGCAGTTCTTC. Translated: CASSPETARAHEQFF. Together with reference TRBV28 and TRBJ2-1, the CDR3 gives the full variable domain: DVKVTQSSRYLVKRTGEKVFLECVQDMDHENMFWYRQDPGLGLRLIYFSYDVKMKEKGDIPEGYSVSREKKERFSLILESASTNQTSMYLCASSPETARAHEQFFGPGTRLTVL.

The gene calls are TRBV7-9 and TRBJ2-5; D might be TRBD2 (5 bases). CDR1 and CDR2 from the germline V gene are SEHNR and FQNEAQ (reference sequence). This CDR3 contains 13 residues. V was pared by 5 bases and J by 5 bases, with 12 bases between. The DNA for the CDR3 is TGTGCCAGCAGCCGCAGCGGCGGGGAGACCCAGTACTTC. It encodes CASSRSGGETQYF.

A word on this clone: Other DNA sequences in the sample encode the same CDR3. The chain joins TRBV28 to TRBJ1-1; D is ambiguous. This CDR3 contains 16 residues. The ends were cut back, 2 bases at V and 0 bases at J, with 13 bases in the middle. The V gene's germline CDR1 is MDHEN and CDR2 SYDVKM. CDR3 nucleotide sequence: TGTGCCAGCAGTTTAGCAGATTTGGTCGTGAACACTGAAGCTTTCTTT. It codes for CASSLADLVVNTEAFF.

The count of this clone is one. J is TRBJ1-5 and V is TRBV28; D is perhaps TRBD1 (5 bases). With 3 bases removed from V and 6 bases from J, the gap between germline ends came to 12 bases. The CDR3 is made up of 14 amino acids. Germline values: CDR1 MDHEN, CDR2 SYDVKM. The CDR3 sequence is CASSLGTRFQPQHF. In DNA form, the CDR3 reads TGTGCCAGCAGTTTGGGGACGAGGTTTCAGCCCCAGCATTTT.

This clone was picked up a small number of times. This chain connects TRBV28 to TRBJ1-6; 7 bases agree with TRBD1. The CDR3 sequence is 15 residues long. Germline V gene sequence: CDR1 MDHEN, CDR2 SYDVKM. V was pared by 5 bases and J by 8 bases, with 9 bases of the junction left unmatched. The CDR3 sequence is CASSPPTGLDSPLHF. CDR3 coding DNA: TGTGCCAGCAGTCCGCCGACAGGGCTGGATTCACCCCTCCACTTT.

CDR3 loop: CASKIWPGAGAPYNEQFF. CDR3 DNA: TGTGCCAGCAAAATCTGGCCGGGAGCGGGGGCCCCCTACAATGAGCAGTTCTTC. The gene calls are TRBV27 and TRBJ2-1, with TRBD2 matching over 8 bases. J gave up 2 bases and V 7 bases, and 16 bases lay outside the gene matches. The CDR3 is 18 amino acids. Germline V gives CDR1 MNHEY, CDR2 SMNVEV (reference sequence).

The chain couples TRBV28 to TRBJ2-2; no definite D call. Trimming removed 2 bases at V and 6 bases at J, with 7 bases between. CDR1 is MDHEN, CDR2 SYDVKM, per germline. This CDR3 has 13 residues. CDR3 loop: CASSLSGAGELFF. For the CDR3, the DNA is TGTGCCAGCAGTTTAAGTGGGGCCGGGGAGCTGTTTTTT.

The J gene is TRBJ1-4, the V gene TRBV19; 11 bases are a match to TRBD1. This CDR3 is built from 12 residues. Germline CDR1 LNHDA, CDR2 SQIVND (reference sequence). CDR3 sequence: CAIGTGGEKLFF. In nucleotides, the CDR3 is TGTGCAATCGGGACAGGGGGTGAAAAACTGTTTTTT.

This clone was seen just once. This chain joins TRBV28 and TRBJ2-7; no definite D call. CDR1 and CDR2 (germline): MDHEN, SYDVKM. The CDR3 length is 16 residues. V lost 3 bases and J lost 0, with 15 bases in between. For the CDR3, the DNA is TGTGCCAGCAGTTTCAGTCTAGTTGCCCTCTCCTACGAGCAGTACTTC. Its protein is CASSFSLVALSYEQYF.

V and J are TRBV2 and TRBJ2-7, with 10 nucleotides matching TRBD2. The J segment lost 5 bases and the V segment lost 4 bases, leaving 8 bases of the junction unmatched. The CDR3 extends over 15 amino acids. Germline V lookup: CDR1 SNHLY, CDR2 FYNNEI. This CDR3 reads CASSGLAGASDEQYF. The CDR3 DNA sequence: TGTGCCAGCAGTGGTCTAGCGGGAGCATCGGACGAGCAGTACTTC.

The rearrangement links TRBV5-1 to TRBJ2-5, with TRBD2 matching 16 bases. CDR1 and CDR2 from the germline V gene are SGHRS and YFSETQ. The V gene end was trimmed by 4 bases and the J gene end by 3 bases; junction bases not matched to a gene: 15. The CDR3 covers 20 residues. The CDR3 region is CASSPMGTSGRGQSEETQYF. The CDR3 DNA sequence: TGCGCCAGCAGCCCGATGGGGACTAGCGGGAGGGGTCAATCGGAAGAGACCCAGTACTTC. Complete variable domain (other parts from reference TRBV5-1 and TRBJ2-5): KAGVTQTPRYLIKTRGQQVTLSCSPISGHRSVSWYQQTPGQGLQFLFEYFSETQRNKGNFPGRFSGRQFSNSRSEMNVSTLELGDSALYLCASSPMGTSGRGQSEETQYFGPGTRLLVL.

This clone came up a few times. CDR3 region: CAWTGEWNSPLHF. DNA for the CDR3: TGTGCCTGGACGGGGGAATGGAATTCACCCCTCCACTTT. The chain uses TRBV30 and TRBJ1-6, with D possibly TRBD1 on 5 matching bases. The CDR3 spans 13 residues. CDR1 is GTSNPN and CDR2 is SVGIG in the germline V gene (reference sequence). With 4 bases removed from V and 7 bases from J, the gap between germline ends came to 11 bases.

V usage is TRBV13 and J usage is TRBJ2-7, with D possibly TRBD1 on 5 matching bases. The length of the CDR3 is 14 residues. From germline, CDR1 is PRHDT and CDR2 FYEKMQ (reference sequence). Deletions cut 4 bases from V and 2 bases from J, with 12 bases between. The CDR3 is CASSWAQGTYEQYF. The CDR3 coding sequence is TGTGCCAGCAGCTGGGCGCAGGGAACCTACGAGCAGTACTTC.

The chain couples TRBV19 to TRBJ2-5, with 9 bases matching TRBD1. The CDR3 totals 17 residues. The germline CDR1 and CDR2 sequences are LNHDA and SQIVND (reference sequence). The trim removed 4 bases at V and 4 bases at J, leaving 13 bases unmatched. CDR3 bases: TGTGCCAGTAGTACCACAGGGGGCGTCTCGTTACGAGAGACCCAGTACTTC. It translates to CASSTTGGVSLRETQYF.

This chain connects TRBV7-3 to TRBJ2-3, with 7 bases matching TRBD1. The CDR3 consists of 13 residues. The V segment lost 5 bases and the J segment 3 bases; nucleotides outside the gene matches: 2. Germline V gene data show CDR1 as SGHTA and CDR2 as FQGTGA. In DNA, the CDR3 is TGTGCCAGCAGCGTGACAGGGACAGATACGCAGTATTTT. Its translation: CASSVTGTDTQYF. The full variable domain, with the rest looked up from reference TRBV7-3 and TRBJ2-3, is GAGVSQTPSNKVTEKGKYVELRCDPISGHTALYWYRQSLGQGPEFLIYFQGTGAADDSGLPNDRFFAVRPEGSVSTLKIQRTERGDSAVYLCASSVTGTDTQYFGPGTRLTVL.

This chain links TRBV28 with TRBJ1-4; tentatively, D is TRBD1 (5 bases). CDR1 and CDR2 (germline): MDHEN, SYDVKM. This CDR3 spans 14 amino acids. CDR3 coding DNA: TGTGCTACCTTGGGTCTTCAGGGTTGGGAAAAACTGTTTTTT. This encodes CATLGLQGWEKLFF.

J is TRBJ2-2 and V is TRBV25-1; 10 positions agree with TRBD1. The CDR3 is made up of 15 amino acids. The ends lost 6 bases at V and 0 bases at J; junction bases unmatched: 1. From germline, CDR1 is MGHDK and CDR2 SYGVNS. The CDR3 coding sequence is TGTGCCAGCAGAGGGACAGGGGCGAACACCGGGGAGCTGTTTTTT. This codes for CASRGTGANTGELFF. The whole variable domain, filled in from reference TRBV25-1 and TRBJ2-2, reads EADIYQTPRYLVIGTGKKITLECSQTMGHDKMYWYQQDPGMELHLIHYSYGVNSTEKGDLSSESTVSRIRTEHFPLTLESARPSHTSQYLCASRGTGANTGELFFGEGSRLTVL.

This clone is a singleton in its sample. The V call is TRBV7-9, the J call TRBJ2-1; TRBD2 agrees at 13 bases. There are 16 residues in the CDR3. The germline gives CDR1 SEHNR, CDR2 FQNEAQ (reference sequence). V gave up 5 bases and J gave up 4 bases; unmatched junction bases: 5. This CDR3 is CASSPRTSGSYNEQFF. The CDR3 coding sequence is TGTGCCAGCAGCCCTAGGACTAGCGGGAGTTACAATGAGCAGTTCTTC.

DNA of the CDR3: TGTGCCACCTCGGACAGGGGGCAAGAGACCCAGTACTTC. Its protein is CATSDRGQETQYF. The genes are TRBV19 and TRBJ2-5; 10 bases are a match to TRBD1. V gave up 10 bases and J gave up 2 bases; unmatched junction bases: 4. This CDR3 has 13 residues. In germline, CDR1 is LNHDA, CDR2 SQIVND (reference sequence).

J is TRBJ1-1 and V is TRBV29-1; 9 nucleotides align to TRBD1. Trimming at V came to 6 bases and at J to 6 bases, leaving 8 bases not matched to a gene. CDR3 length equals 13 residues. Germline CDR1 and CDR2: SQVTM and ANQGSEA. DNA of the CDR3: TGCAGCGTCCCCGGGGGACAGGGACCTGAAGCTTTCTTT. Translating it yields CSVPGGQGPEAFF.

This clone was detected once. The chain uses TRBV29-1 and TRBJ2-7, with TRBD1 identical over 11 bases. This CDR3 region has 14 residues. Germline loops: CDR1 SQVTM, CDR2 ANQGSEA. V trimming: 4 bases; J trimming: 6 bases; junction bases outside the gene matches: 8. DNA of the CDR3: TGCAGCGTTGTCCCGGGACAGGGGGTGTCCGAGCAGTACTTC. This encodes CSVVPGQGVSEQYF.